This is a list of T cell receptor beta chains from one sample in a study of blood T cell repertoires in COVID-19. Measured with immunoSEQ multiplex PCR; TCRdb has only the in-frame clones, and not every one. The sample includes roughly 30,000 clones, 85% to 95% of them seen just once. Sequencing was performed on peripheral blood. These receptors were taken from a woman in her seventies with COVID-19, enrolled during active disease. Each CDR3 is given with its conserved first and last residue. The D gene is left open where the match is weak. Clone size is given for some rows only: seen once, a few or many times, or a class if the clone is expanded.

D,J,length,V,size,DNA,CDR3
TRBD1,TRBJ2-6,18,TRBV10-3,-,TGTGCCATCAGTGGGACAGGTTTCGGGCCCTCTGGGGCCAACGTCCTGACTTTC,CAISGTGFGPSGANVLTF
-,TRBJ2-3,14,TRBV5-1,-,TGCGCCAGCAGTAGGACAGCTATCACAGATACGCAGTATTTT,CASSRTAITDTQYF
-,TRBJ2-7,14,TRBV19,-,TGTGCCAGTAGTTCTTTTATGGGGCTCTACGAGCAGTACTTC,CASSSFMGLYEQYF
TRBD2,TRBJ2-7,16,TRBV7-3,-,TGTGCCAGCAGCCCTACCAGCGGGAGCCCCTCCTACGAGCAGTACTTC,CASSPTSGSPSYEQYF
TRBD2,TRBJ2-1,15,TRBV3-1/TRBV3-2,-,TGTGCCAGCAGGGACACTAGCGGGACTTGGGCGGAGCAGTTCTTC,CASRDTSGTWAEQFF
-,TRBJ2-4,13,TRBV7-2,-,TGTGCCAGCAGCTTATACCTAGTTTGCATTCAGTACTTC,CASSLYLVCIQYF
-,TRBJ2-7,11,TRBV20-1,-,TGCAGTGCTAGCGGCTCCTACGAGCAGTACTTC,CSASGSYEQYF
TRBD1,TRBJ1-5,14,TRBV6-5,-,TGTGCCAGCATCAGGGACAGGAGCAATCAGCCCCAGCATTTT,CASIRDRSNQPQHF
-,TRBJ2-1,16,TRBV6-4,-,TGTGCCAGCAGTGACGAAGTGGGAGGAAGAAATAATGAGCAGTTCTTC,CASSDEVGGRNNEQFF
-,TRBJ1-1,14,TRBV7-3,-,TGTGCCAGCAGCCCCGGACATTTGAACACTGAAGCTTTCTTT,CASSPGHLNTEAFF
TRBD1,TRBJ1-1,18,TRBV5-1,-,TGCGCCAGCAGCTTGGTTCAGGGGACAGGTAGCGCCCTGGATGAAGCTTTCTTT,CASSLVQGTGSALDEAFF
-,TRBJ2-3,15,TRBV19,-,TGTGCCAGTAGTACTCCGGGACTGCCTACAGATACGCAGTATTTT,CASSTPGLPTDTQYF
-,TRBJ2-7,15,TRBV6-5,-,TGTGCCAGCAGTTGGGCGGGTGAAGGATTCTACGAGCAGTACTTC,CASSWAGEGFYEQYF
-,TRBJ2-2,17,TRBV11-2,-,TGTGCCAGCAGTTTTAATGCCCAGGGAATAGGCACCGGGGAGCTGTTTTTT,CASSFNAQGIGTGELFF
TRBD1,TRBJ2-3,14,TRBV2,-,TGTGCCAGCAGTGAAACAGGGGTGGCAGATACGCAGTATTTT,CASSETGVADTQYF
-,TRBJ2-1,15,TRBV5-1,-,TGCGCCAGCAGCTTGGGGCAGGGTCGTTACAATGAGCAGTTCTTC,CASSLGQGRYNEQFF
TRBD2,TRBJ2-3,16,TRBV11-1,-,TGTGCCAGCAGCGAGGGACTAGCGGGAGGAACAGATACGCAGTATTTT,CASSEGLAGGTDTQYF
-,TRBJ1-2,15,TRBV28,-,TGTGCCAGCAGTTTAAACACAGCAGCTAACTATGGCTACACCTTC,CASSLNTAANYGYTF
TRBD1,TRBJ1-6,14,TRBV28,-,TGTGCCAGCAGCTCTCGGACAGGGGATTCACCCCTCCACTTT,CASSSRTGDSPLHF
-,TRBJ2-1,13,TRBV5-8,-,TGTGCCAGCAGCTTGGCCTTCCAGACTCAGCAGTTCTTC,CASSLAFQTQQFF
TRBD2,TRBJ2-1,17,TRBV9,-,TGTGCCAGCAGCGTAGCTATGGGCGGGACTATAGGTAGCGTGCAGTTCTTC,CASSVAMGGTIGSVQFF
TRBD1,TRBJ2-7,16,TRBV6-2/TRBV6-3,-,TGTGCCAGCAGCCGCAGCGGGACAGGGAGATCCTACGAGCAGTACTTC,CASSRSGTGRSYEQYF
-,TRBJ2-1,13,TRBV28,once,TGTGCCAGCAGCCTCTCCGGGGTCGATGAGCAGTTCTTC,CASSLSGVDEQFF
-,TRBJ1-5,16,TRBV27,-,TGTGCCAGCAGTTTATCTTACGGACAGTCCAATCAGCCCCAGCATTTT,CASSLSYGQSNQPQHF
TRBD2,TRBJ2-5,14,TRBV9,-,TGTGCCAGCAGCGCGGGACTATCTCAAGAGACCCAGTACTTC,CASSAGLSQETQYF
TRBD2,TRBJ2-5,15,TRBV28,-,TGTGCCAGCAGTCCTAGCGGGAGGGTACAAGAGACCCAGTACTTC,CASSPSGRVQETQYF
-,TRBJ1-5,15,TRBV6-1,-,TGTGCCAGCAGTGAAGTTCAGGCCCCCCAGGGGCCCCAGCATTTT,CASSEVQAPQGPQHF